Below are 13 T cell receptor beta chains sequenced from a single sample in a study of cytomegalovirus exposure and HLA in healthy donors. The protocol was immunoSEQ multiplex PCR, while the TCRdb copy is restricted to in-frame clones and leaves out a portion. The sample gives 150,000 to 200,000 clones, 84% of which show up once; more than 8.5% is in the top ten. The sample taken for sequencing was PBMCs. These receptors were taken from a young man in good health and CMV-seropositive.

The chain links TRBV23-1 to TRBJ2-1, with 7 bases aligning to TRBD2. TRBV23-1 is marked as an open reading frame, function uncertain. Trimming took 0 bases from V and 7 from J; bases not matched to a gene: 18. The CDR3 runs to 19 residues. Here the CDR3 reads CASSQSSIAGRVPTNEQFF. CDR3 sequence (DNA): TGCGCCAGCAGTCAATCCAGCATAGCGGGTCGAGTCCCTACGAATGAGCAGTTCTTC.

The chain has TRBV9 and TRBJ1-2; 11 bases are shared with TRBD1. The V gene's germline CDR1 is SGDLS and CDR2 YYNGEE. The CDR3 is made up of 14 amino acids. With 5 bases clipped from V and 3 bases from J, the junction kept 3 bases outside the gene matches. The CDR3 DNA reads TGTGCCAGCAGACGGACAGGGGGCGACTATGGCTACACCTTC. This gives the protein CASRRTGGDYGYTF.

In its sample, this clone was seen a few times. The chain couples TRBV7-6 to TRBJ1-1; no clear D. Trimming pared 2 bases from V and 1 base from J, leaving 11 bases between. The CDR3 extends over 15 amino acids. Germline CDR1 and CDR2: SGHVS and FNYEAQ. CDR3 sequence reads: CASSLSGSPNTEAFF. CDR3 sequence (DNA): TGTGCCAGCAGCTTATCCGGGTCCCCGAACACTGAAGCTTTCTTT.

This clone qualifies as medium-sized (0.01 to 0.1%). The CDR3 nucleotides are TGTGCCGCAGGGGAGGGCTACACCTTC. Amino acid sequence: CAAGEGYTF. The chain combines TRBV19 with TRBJ1-2; a weak D match, TRBD1 (6 bases). This CDR3 spans 9 amino acids. Germline-derived CDR1 and CDR2 are LNHDA and SQIVND (reference sequence). V was shortened by 11 bases and J by 8 bases, with 9 bases between the two germline ends.

The chain joins TRBV7-9 to TRBJ2-1; 8 bases align to TRBD2. The CDR3 covers 14 residues. V shed 2 bases, J shed 6 bases, and the junction held 3 bases outside the gene matches. Germline CDR1 is SEHNR and CDR2 is FQNEAQ (reference sequence). The CDR3 bases are TGTGCCAGCAGCTTAAGCGGGAGCGGCAATGAGCAGTTCTTC. Translation gives CASSLSGSGNEQFF.

This clone has a handful of counts. The chain has TRBV2 and TRBJ1-2; 7 bases match TRBD1. This CDR3 comprises 14 residues. Germline V CDR1 and CDR2: SNHLY, FYNNEI. The ends lost 5 bases at V and 7 bases at J; junction bases unmatched: 10. The CDR3 sequence: CASSLSTGSGGYTF. CDR3 bases: TGTGCCAGCAGTTTATCGACAGGGTCTGGTGGCTACACCTTC. Based on the CDR3 plus reference TRBV2 and TRBJ1-2, the full variable domain is EPEVTQTPSHQVTQMGQEVILRCVPISNHLYFYWYRQILGQKVEFLVSFYNNEISEKSEIFDDQFSVERPDGSNFTLKIRSTKLEDSAMYFCASSLSTGSGGYTFGSGTRLTVV.

The gene calls are TRBV5-6 and TRBJ1-1; D unresolved. This CDR3 comprises 11 residues. Trimming cost V 0 bases and J 7 bases, with 4 bases left between them. Germline V CDR1 and CDR2: SGHDT, YYEEEE. The CDR3 protein is CASSLDSEAFF. The CDR3 DNA is TGTGCCAGCAGCTTGGACAGTGAAGCTTTCTTT.

The chain couples TRBV21-1 to TRBJ1-2. TRBV21-1 is assigned pseudogene status. This CDR3 has 15 amino acids. The CDR3 spells CASSKARGARDGYTF. As DNA, the CDR3 is TGTGCCAGCAGCAAAGCGCGGGGGGCTCGTGATGGCTACACCTTC.

This clone was counted a few times. The V and J genes are TRBV27 and TRBJ1-6; D remains unclear. There are 15 residues in the CDR3. Trimming cost V 4 bases and J 2 bases, with 9 bases left between them. Germline assignment: CDR1 MNHEY and CDR2 SMNVEV (reference sequence). The CDR3 bases are TGTGCCAGCAGTTCCCCAGATGCCTATAATTCACCCCTCCACTTT. This translates into CASSSPDAYNSPLHF.

This chain joins TRBV6-1 and TRBJ2-7; TRBD1 aligns across 9 bases. Germline-derived CDR1 and CDR2 are MNHNS and SASEGT. The CDR3 sequence is 14 residues long. V lost 6 bases, J lost 3 bases, and 6 bases stayed unmatched. The CDR3 DNA follows: TGTGCCAGCAGGGGCGACAGGGGGAGCTACGAGCAGTACTTC. Translated, it gives CASRGDRGSYEQYF.

The chain has TRBV5-1 and TRBJ2-1; D ambiguous. This CDR3 has 13 amino acids. Germline V gives CDR1 SGHRS, CDR2 YFSETQ. Trimming left V 3 bases short and J 6 bases short, with 10 bases between. The CDR3 DNA follows: TGCGCCAGCAGCTCTCGACTCGCCAATGAGCAGTTCTTC. Translating it yields CASSSRLANEQFF. Full variable domain (remainder filled in from reference TRBV5-1 and TRBJ2-1): KAGVTQTPRYLIKTRGQQVTLSCSPISGHRSVSWYQQTPGQGLQFLFEYFSETQRNKGNFPGRFSGRQFSNSRSEMNVSTLELGDSALYLCASSSRLANEQFFGPGTRLTVL.

This clone was recorded a few times. CDR3 loop: CASHSGIGPYEQYF. As DNA, the CDR3 is TGTGCCAGTCATTCCGGGATAGGGCCCTACGAGCAGTACTTC. This chain joins TRBV18 and TRBJ2-7; a weak D match, TRBD2 (5 bases). Trimming removed 9 bases at V and 2 bases at J, with 17 bases between. Germline CDR1 reads KGHSH; CDR2 reads LQKENI. This CDR3 has 14 residues.

This clone has a single count. The V call is TRBV29-1, the J call TRBJ1-5, with a tentative D call TRBD1 (5 bases). The germline CDR1 and CDR2 sequences are SQVTM and ANQGSEA. Trimming removed 4 bases from V and 7 bases from J, with 14 bases in between. CDR3 length: 13 residues. The CDR3 is CSVVGVGGQPQHF. The DNA for the CDR3 is TGCAGCGTTGTAGGGGTGGGCGGCCAGCCCCAGCATTTT.